Below are 25 T cell receptor beta chains sequenced from a single sample in a study of OX40 agonist ivuxolimab in advanced cancers. Profiled with immunoSEQ multiplex PCR; TCRdb holds only in-frame clones, not every one. The sample gives more than 70,000 clones, about 91% of which show up once; approximately 10% is in the top ten. Sequences were derived from CD4+ or CD8+ T cells sorted from blood, sampled in a trial of the OX40 agonist ivuxolimab. All receptors come from an adult with an advanced solid tumor such as melanoma, head and neck, liver or kidney cancer.

The rearrangement links TRBV7-2 to TRBJ1-1; the D is unclear. Germline loops: CDR1 SGHTA, CDR2 FQGNSA. The CDR3 extends over 13 amino acids. Trimming stripped 7 bases from V and 4 bases from J, with 13 bases between. CDR3 sequence reads: CASTVSRGTEAFF. CDR3 sequence (DNA): TGTGCCAGCACCGTCTCACGGGGCACTGAAGCTTTCTTT.

DNA for the CDR3: TGTGCCAGCAGCCCCCCCTCCGGGCGGTCCTCCTACGAGCAGTACTTC. Translation gives CASSPPSGRSSYEQYF. The chain uses TRBV11-2 and TRBJ2-7; D is uncertain. V was shortened by 5 bases and J by 0 bases, with 17 bases between the two germline ends. There are 16 residues in the CDR3. The germline V gene has CDR1 SGHAT and CDR2 FQNNGV.

The DNA of the CDR3 is TGTGCCAGCAGCCTTTTGACAGGGGGCGGAACTGAAGCTTTCTTT. Its protein product is CASSLLTGGGTEAFF. The rearrangement joins TRBV7-9 to TRBJ1-1, with 10 positions matching TRBD1. The CDR3 extends over 15 amino acids. The germline V gene encodes CDR1 SEHNR and CDR2 FQNEAQ (reference sequence). V shed 5 bases and J 5 bases; nucleotides not matched to a gene: 8.

Only a few counts were recorded for this clone. This sequence joins TRBV2 and TRBJ2-1; 13 nucleotides agree with TRBD2. Germline CDR1 and CDR2: SNHLY and FYNNEI. V lost 6 bases to trimming and J lost 4 bases; unmatched junction nucleotides: 3. The CDR3 is made up of 15 amino acids. CDR3 nucleotide sequence: TGTGCCAGCAGCGCGGGACTAGCGGGGTACAATGAGCAGTTCTTC. This encodes CASSAGLAGYNEQFF.

V gene TRBV2 combines with J gene TRBJ1-5; 7 nucleotides align to TRBD1. Trimming at V came to 6 bases and at J to 2 bases, leaving 13 bases not matched to a gene. This CDR3 has 17 residues. CDR1 is SNHLY, CDR2 FYNNEI, per germline. The CDR3 loop is CASRETGLDLRNQPQHF. As DNA, the CDR3 is TGTGCCAGCAGGGAGACAGGGCTCGATCTCCGCAATCAGCCCCAGCATTTT.

The genes are TRBV19 and TRBJ2-5, with D maybe TRBD1 (5 bases). The CDR3 extends over 15 amino acids. With 4 bases removed from V and 2 bases from J, the gap between germline ends came to 14 bases. Per germline, CDR1 LNHDA and CDR2 SQIVND (reference sequence). CDR3 DNA sequence: TGTGCCAGTAGTACCCGACTGGGGCGGCAAGAGACCCAGTACTTC. Translating it yields CASSTRLGRQETQYF.

The J gene is TRBJ1-5, the V gene TRBV18; D remains ambiguous. Trimming cost V 6 bases and J 2 bases, with 14 bases left between them. The CDR3 has 15 amino acids. CDR1 KGHSH and CDR2 LQKENI come from the germline V gene. The CDR3 is CASSPEWKGNQPQHF. In DNA, the CDR3 is TGTGCCAGCTCTCCGGAGTGGAAAGGCAATCAGCCCCAGCATTTT.

This chain connects TRBV7-2 to TRBJ2-6; 9 bases map to TRBD1. In germline, CDR1 is SGHTA, CDR2 FQGNSA. Trimming cost V 3 bases and J 3 bases; bases outside gene matches: 6. The CDR3 consists of 17 residues. CDR3 nucleotides: TGTGCCAGCAGCTTTTCTGGGACAGGGAGTGGGGCCAACGTCCTGACTTTC. Protein sequence: CASSFSGTGSGANVLTF.

The chain recombines TRBV28 with TRBJ1-2; D possibly corresponds to TRBD1 (6 bases). Trimming removed 3 bases from V and 4 bases from J, with 12 bases in between. The CDR3 covers 14 residues. The germline CDR1 and CDR2 sequences are MDHEN and SYDVKM. CDR3 in amino acids: CASSFQGSPYGYTF. CDR3 in DNA: TGTGCCAGCAGTTTCCAGGGGAGCCCCTATGGCTACACCTTC.

V usage is TRBV10-3 and J usage is TRBJ2-1; D not certain. Trimming cost V 6 bases and J 3 bases, with 12 bases left between them. Germline-derived CDR1 and CDR2 are ENHRY and SYGVKD. The CDR3 runs 14 residues. The CDR3 sequence is CAISTGASYNEQFF. In DNA form, the CDR3 reads TGTGCCATCAGCACCGGAGCTAGCTACAATGAGCAGTTCTTC.

J is TRBJ1-2 and V is TRBV7-9, with 8 nucleotides matching TRBD1. V lost 2 bases, J lost 6 bases, and 2 bases stayed unmatched. CDR3 size: 13 residues. Germline V gives CDR1 SEHNR, CDR2 FQNEAQ (reference sequence). CDR3 region: CASSLQGAHGYTF. The CDR3 nucleotides read TGTGCCAGCAGCTTACAGGGGGCGCATGGCTACACCTTC.

V gene TRBV27 combines with J gene TRBJ1-5; weak D call: TRBD1 (6 bases). The CDR3 has 16 amino acids. Germline CDR1 MNHEY, CDR2 SMNVEV (reference sequence). V lost 3 bases to trimming and J lost 4 bases, with 16 bases between them. The chain's CDR3 is CASSFGGQRINQPQHF. The CDR3 bases are TGTGCCAGCAGTTTCGGTGGACAGAGAATTAATCAGCCCCAGCATTTT.

The J gene is TRBJ2-1, the V gene TRBV28; D unclear. CDR3 length: 12 residues. Germline V gene data show CDR1 as MDHEN and CDR2 as SYDVKM. Trimming took off 5 bases at V and 7 bases at J, with 9 bases between the two ends. CDR3 protein: CASSLSENEQFF. In nucleotides, the CDR3 is TGTGCCAGCAGTCTCTCCGAGAATGAGCAGTTCTTC.

This clone appeared a few times. The chain combines TRBV5-1 with TRBJ2-2; D is ambiguous. V lost 0 bases, J lost 2 bases, and 11 bases lay in between. Germline-derived CDR1 and CDR2 are SGHRS and YFSETQ. This CDR3 spans 16 amino acids. The CDR3 sequence is CASSLVPGVNTGELFF. DNA for the CDR3: TGCGCCAGCAGCTTGGTACCAGGAGTCAACACCGGGGAGCTGTTTTTT.

The chain carries TRBV5-1 and TRBJ2-7; TRBD1 or TRBD2 may be the D gene (6 bases each). The V and J ends lost 2 bases and 5 bases respectively, with 14 bases between them. The germline V gene encodes CDR1 SGHRS and CDR2 YFSETQ. The CDR3 is made up of 14 amino acids. CDR3 sequence: CASSLGGRWDEQYF. In DNA form, the CDR3 reads TGCGCCAGCAGCTTAGGGGGGCGATGGGACGAGCAGTACTTC.

This chain joins TRBV15 and TRBJ2-7; 9 nucleotides line up with TRBD1. Germline CDR1 LNHNV, CDR2 YYDKDF (reference sequence). The CDR3 loop spans 13 amino acids. V shed 7 bases and J 3 bases; nucleotides not matched to a gene: 4. CDR3 sequence: CATTPTGGYEQYF. DNA of the CDR3: TGTGCCACCACCCCGACAGGGGGCTACGAGCAGTACTTC. Variable domain in full (rest from reference TRBV15 and TRBJ2-7): DAMVIQNPRYQVTQFGKPVTLSCSQTLNHNVMYWYQQKSSQAPKLLFHYYDKDFNNEADTPDNFQSRRPNTSFCFLDIRSPGLGDTAMYLCATTPTGGYEQYFGPGTRLTVT.

This chain links TRBV2 with TRBJ1-3; D is unclear. The CDR3 covers 16 residues. CDR1 SNHLY and CDR2 FYNNEI come from the germline V gene. V was shortened by 8 bases and J by 0 bases, with 17 bases between the two germline ends. The chain's CDR3 is CASSQYTVYSGNTIYF. DNA of the CDR3: TGTGCCAGCTCGCAGTATACAGTTTACTCTGGAAACACCATATATTTT.

This chain links TRBV6-5 with TRBJ1-5, with TRBD1 identical over 8 bases. The CDR3 runs 15 residues. The germline V gene has CDR1 MNHEY and CDR2 SVGAGI. Unmatched junction bases numbered 5, after V lost 5 bases and J lost 2 bases. The CDR3 sequence: CASSNGGQGNQPQHF. The CDR3 nucleotides are TGTGCCAGCAGTAACGGGGGACAGGGCAATCAGCCCCAGCATTTT.

Details on this clone: An end of the junction does not agree with germline; a read error may underlie this. The chain joins TRBV28 to TRBJ1-6, with TRBD1 as a possible D gene (5 bases). Germline V gene data show CDR1 as MDHEN and CDR2 as SYDVKM. The CDR3 spans 13 residues. CDR3 amino acids: CASSLLRGTRVYF. CDR3 sequence (DNA): TGTGCCAGCAGTTTATTGCGTGGGACCCGTGTCTACTTT.

This clone has only one observation. The chain couples TRBV7-9 to TRBJ1-3; D remains ambiguous. The CDR3 is made up of 13 amino acids. The V and J ends lost 3 bases and 4 bases respectively, with 7 bases between them. Germline assignment: CDR1 SEHNR and CDR2 FQNEAQ (reference sequence). The CDR3 sequence: CASSLVGGNTIYF. CDR3 DNA: TGTGCCAGCAGCTTGGTGGGAGGAAACACCATATATTTT.

The genes are TRBV6-6 and TRBJ2-5; D unresolved. The germline V gene encodes CDR1 MNHNY and CDR2 SVGAGI (reference sequence). V lost 11 bases, J lost 4 bases, and 11 bases lay in between. CDR3 size: 11 residues. The CDR3 DNA sequence: TGTGCCTCCCACGCCCGAGAGACCCAGTACTTC. Protein sequence: CASHARETQYF.

The chain couples TRBV27 to TRBJ2-7, with D perhaps TRBD1 or TRBD2 (6 bases each). Germline lookup yields CDR1 MNHEY and CDR2 SMNVEV (reference sequence). The V end lost 3 bases, the J end lost 2 bases, and 29 bases lay between the germline ends. The CDR3 covers 20 residues. DNA of the CDR3: TGTGCCAGCAGTTTGAGGAGGGGTACGGGCACCCCAGGGGATGCCTACGAGCAGTACTTC. It specifies CASSLRRGTGTPGDAYEQYF.

The chain uses TRBV11-2 and TRBJ2-7, with D perhaps assigned TRBD1 or TRBD2 (5 bases each). This CDR3 has 13 residues. Germline lookup yields CDR1 SGHAT and CDR2 FQNNGV. V was pared by 3 bases and J by 5 bases, with 11 bases between. The DNA for the CDR3 is TGTGCCAGCAGCTTGGGGGACCCTAACGAGCAGTACTTC. Its translation: CASSLGDPNEQYF.

This clone was seen just once. CDR3 nucleotides: TGTGCCAGTAGTATATCAGGAGCGGGGACCAATGAGCAGTTCTTC. Amino acids: CASSISGAGTNEQFF. The J gene is TRBJ2-1, the V gene TRBV19; 7 bases match TRBD2. Trimming cost V 2 bases and J 6 bases; bases outside gene matches: 7. The CDR3 spans 15 residues. The V gene's germline CDR1 is LNHDA and CDR2 SQIVND (reference sequence).

J is TRBJ1-1 and V is TRBV19; 8 bases fit TRBD1. The germline CDR1 and CDR2 sequences are LNHDA and SQIVND (reference sequence). This CDR3 has 16 residues. Unmatched junction bases numbered 8, after V lost 5 bases and J lost 0 bases. CDR3 coding DNA: TGTGCCAGTAGTTGGGCAGGGGGCCCCATGAACACTGAAGCTTTCTTT. Its translation is CASSWAGGPMNTEAFF.